A selection of T cell receptor beta chains follows, all from one sample in a study of blood T cell repertoires in COVID-19. TCRdb's copy holds only in-frame clones and misses some; the assay was immunoSEQ multiplex PCR. The top ten clones hold about 35% of a sample with almost 80,000 clones, roughly 80% of them seen once. The material sequenced was peripheral blood. The receptors were gathered from a woman aged 70 to 79 with acute or convalescent COVID-19. The CDR3 runs from the conserved cysteine through the conserved F or W. Fields, in order: clone size, V gene, D gene, J gene, CDR3 protein, CDR3 DNA. The D gene is left open where the match is weak. Not every row has a clone size; where given, it reads once, few, many or a size class.

abundance: NA
v_gene: TRBV5-1
d_gene: TRBD1
j_gene: TRBJ2-3
CDR3aa: CASSLVGGTPDTQYF
CDR3nt: TGCGCCAGCAGCTTGGTAGGGGGCACCCCAGATACGCAGTATTTT

abundance: NA
v_gene: TRBV2
d_gene: NA
j_gene: TRBJ2-3
CDR3aa: CASKRVHTDTQYF
CDR3nt: TGTGCCAGCAAGCGGGTACACACAGATACGCAGTATTTT

abundance: NA
v_gene: TRBV5-1
d_gene: NA
j_gene: TRBJ1-1
CDR3aa: CASRTRGPLSRNTEAFF
CDR3nt: TGCGCCAGCAGGACTAGGGGCCCCCTATCCCGGAACACTGAAGCTTTCTTT

abundance: NA
v_gene: TRBV29-1
d_gene: NA
j_gene: TRBJ1-6
CDR3aa: CSARQNDNSPLHF
CDR3nt: TGCAGCGCTAGACAGAATGATAATTCACCCCTCCACTTT

abundance: NA
v_gene: TRBV7-9
d_gene: TRBD1
j_gene: TRBJ1-2
CDR3aa: CASSTGQGANYGYTF
CDR3nt: TGTGCCAGCAGCACCGGACAGGGAGCTAACTATGGCTACACCTTC

abundance: NA
v_gene: TRBV29-1
d_gene: NA
j_gene: TRBJ1-1
CDR3aa: CSVVQGGTEAFF
CDR3nt: TGCAGCGTTGTCCAGGGTGGCACTGAAGCTTTCTTT

abundance: many
v_gene: TRBV5-6
d_gene: NA
j_gene: TRBJ2-7
CDR3aa: CASSLGHYGPYEQYF
CDR3nt: TGTGCCAGCAGCTTGGGCCACTACGGTCCCTACGAGCAGTACTTC

abundance: NA
v_gene: TRBV4-1
d_gene: NA
j_gene: TRBJ2-2
CDR3aa: CASSQEEGVTGELFF
CDR3nt: TGCGCCAGCAGCCAAGAAGAAGGAGTCACCGGGGAGCTGTTTTTT

abundance: NA
v_gene: TRBV19
d_gene: TRBD1
j_gene: TRBJ2-7
CDR3aa: CASSIRDRGSYEQYF
CDR3nt: TGTGCCAGTAGTATCCGAGACAGGGGCTCCTACGAGCAGTACTTC

abundance: NA
v_gene: TRBV19
d_gene: NA
j_gene: TRBJ2-2
CDR3aa: CASSEGALLGGELFF
CDR3nt: TGTGCCAGTAGTGAAGGGGCCTTATTGGGCGGGGAGCTGTTTTTT

abundance: NA
v_gene: TRBV7-2
d_gene: TRBD1
j_gene: TRBJ1-5
CDR3aa: CASSGGTGGRSNQPQHF
CDR3nt: TGTGCCAGCAGCGGAGGGACAGGGGGTCGGAGCAATCAGCCCCAGCATTTT

abundance: NA
v_gene: TRBV11-2
d_gene: TRBD2
j_gene: TRBJ2-7
CDR3aa: CASSLVASGRTSSSYEQYF
CDR3nt: TGTGCCAGCAGCTTAGTGGCTAGCGGGAGGACGTCGAGCTCCTACGAGCAGTACTTC

abundance: NA
v_gene: TRBV5-6
d_gene: TRBD2
j_gene: TRBJ2-5
CDR3aa: CASSAGTSRGQTQYF
CDR3nt: TGTGCCAGCAGCGCTGGGACTAGCCGGGGGCAGACCCAGTACTTC

abundance: NA
v_gene: TRBV5-1
d_gene: TRBD2
j_gene: TRBJ2-1
CDR3aa: CASSSTSGTNEQFF
CDR3nt: TGCGCCAGCAGCTCGACTAGCGGGACCAATGAGCAGTTCTTC

abundance: once
v_gene: TRBV2
d_gene: TRBD1
j_gene: TRBJ1-6
CDR3aa: CASSFRDRDNNSPLHF
CDR3nt: TGTGCCAGCAGTTTCCGGGACAGGGACAATAATTCACCCCTCCACTTT

abundance: NA
v_gene: TRBV5-1
d_gene: TRBD1
j_gene: TRBJ1-4
CDR3aa: CASSEGQAYNEKLFF
CDR3nt: TGCGCCAGCAGCGAAGGACAGGCCTATAATGAAAAACTGTTTTTT